This TCR beta chain originates from a study of Tregs in tolerant kidney transplant recipients. Study-wide results and caveats: For some patients, primers changed over time, blocking nucleotide-level comparison. Activated donor B cell expansion appeared to reveal the most relevant donor-specific TCRbeta repertoire. Donor-specific Treg expansion exceeded global Treg expansion in tolerant patients, suggesting antigen drive.

Unstimulated regulatory T cells (CD4+CD25+CD127-), CD4+CD25- non-regulatory cells, CD4 and CD8 cells were FACS-sorted from thawed PBMCs. To note about this clone: Its cognate antigen is unknown.

Using immunoSEQ multiplex PCR, the repertoire was profiled, and TCRdb retains in-frame clones only, with some absent. The data show about 87,000 clones, 80% to 95% seen once. The sequence came from a human donor who received a combined kidney and bone marrow transplant. Source: CD4+ T cells from blood, taken before the transplant.

CDR3 in amino acids: CAWSVWTVKLYF. For the CDR3, the DNA is TGTGCCTGGAGTGTTTGGACAGTGAAATTGTACTTC. The V and J genes are TRBV30 and TRBJ2-7, with D perhaps TRBD1 (6 bases). The ends were cut back, 0 bases at V and 12 bases at J, with 15 bases in the middle. The CDR3 sequence is 12 residues long. Per the germline V gene, CDR1 is GTSNPN and CDR2 is SVGIG (reference sequence).